This TCR beta chain was profiled in a study of T cells in Graves' hyperthyroidism and ophthalmopathy. Overall study findings and caveats: Model predictions of ophthalmopathy came a median around 7.1 months before onset. Ophthalmopathy and stable hyperthyroidism were separated by a 13 V-J model. Most clonotypes that expanded in the thyroid above 0.001 also showed up in blood.

Worth noting for this clonotype: Its matching antigen is unknown.

Exclusion of patients followed from uncontrolled infection, other autoimmune disease, pregnancy or lactation. TCR beta CDR3 regions were amplified from RNA. The HTBI set primed first-round TCR CDR3 RT-PCR. MiXCR, applied by TCRdb to the multiplex PCR reads, yields one record per CDR3 protein. The data show 600,000 to 700,000 distinct CDR3 sequences, 45% seen once. This CDR3 contains 14 residues. The junction had 8 bases not matched to a gene; V was cut back by 5 bases and J by 5 bases. The germline CDR1 and CDR2 sequences are SQVTM and ANQGSEA. The chain employs TRBV29-1 and TRBJ1-2; 10 bases match TRBD1. The specimen was peripheral blood or thyroid tissue (not recorded which). This sequence originates from an adult man with Graves' disease, either hyperthyroidism or ophthalmopathy (not recorded which). The CDR3 here is CSVFRDRGRYGYTF. The CDR3 DNA is TGCAGCGTTTTCCGGGACAGGGGTCGGTATGGCTACACCTTC.